This T cell receptor (beta chain) was captured in a study of blood T cell repertoires in COVID-19. Study information: From the United States, Italy and Spain came samples of acute and convalescent COVID-19. T cells, B-cell-depleted T cells, or PBMCs provided the cDNA or gDNA that served as material.

V dropped 0 bases and J dropped 6; count of bases not matched to a gene: 5. The germline CDR1 and CDR2 sequences are LGHNA and YNFKEQ. The CDR3 is 17 residues long. In the study's own analysis: Reference gene primers were amplified, and this amplification served to estimate nucleated cell counts. Method: immunoSEQ multiplex PCR; TCRdb's copy keeps in-frame clones and lacks some. Clone size and the V and J calls come from that table; the DNA yielded D and trimming. The top ten hold roughly 5.3% of the sample, which has about 190,000 clones, about 83% seen once. This receptor was taken from a woman in her 70s with active or convalescent COVID-19. This rearrangement joins TRBV4-2 to TRBJ2-1; 13 nucleotides match TRBD2. Sequencing was done on a sample of peripheral blood. Here the CDR3 DNA reads TGTGCCAGCAGCCAAGATTATGGGACTAGCGGGATCAATGAGCAGTTCTTC. Its protein is CASSQDYGTSGINEQFF.